This T cell receptor beta chain emerged from a study of cytomegalovirus exposure and HLA in healthy donors. As for the study in general: In an earlier analysis, almost 120 million unique TCR beta sequences were found from 150 million to 200 million T cells.

Study-level points and caveats: Three CMV-associated chains were confirmed in vitro to be specific for CMV antigens. Researchers catalogued over 150 TCR beta chains as cytomegalovirus-associated. Most TCR sequences were uncommon, yet certain public TCRs appeared in many donors.

In the PCR, 60 Vbeta and 13 Jbeta primers were used. TCRdb keeps only in-frame clones here, not all; method: immunoSEQ multiplex PCR. The sample shows some 120,000 clones, around four fifths of them seen only once. The ends were cut back, 8 bases at V and 7 bases at J, with 17 bases in the middle. This CDR3 spans 13 amino acids. CDR1 SGHDN and CDR2 FVKESK come from the germline V gene. Concerning this clone: The antigen is undetermined.

Sequencing was performed on PBMCs. This receptor was identified in a male donor in good health and CMV-seropositive. V usage is TRBV14 and J usage is TRBJ2-5, with D maybe TRBD1 (6 bases). CDR3 DNA sequence: TGTGCCAGCGGAATGGGACACCATTGGACCCAGTACTTC. Amino acid sequence: CASGMGHHWTQYF.